This entry is about one T cell receptor beta chain. What it binds is unknown. These data are taken from a study of cytomegalovirus exposure and HLA in healthy donors. Study in general: As released early, the data held 65 million to 90 million unique TCRs from HLA-typed donors. Study-wide points: A missense DCLRE1C variant was associated with V- and J-gene trimming of TCR beta chains in a later analysis, and an independent cohort replicated the association.

V was clipped by 4 bases and J by 3 bases; unmatched bases: 5. From germline, CDR1 is MNHNS and CDR2 SASEGT. CDR3 size: 14 residues. With 60 Vbeta and 13 Jbeta primers, the PCR was carried out. Sequenced by immunoSEQ multiplex PCR; TCRdb stores in-frame clones only, minus some. The sample holds 200,000 to 250,000 clones, over 65% seen once. The origin of this receptor is a woman aged 25 to 39 in good health and CMV-seronegative. This chain joins TRBV6-1 and TRBJ1-2, with 7 bases identical to TRBD1. The sequencing sample was made of PBMCs. The CDR3 reads CASSADTGDYGYTF. Here the CDR3 DNA reads TGTGCCAGCAGTGCAGATACAGGGGACTATGGCTACACCTTC.